Shown below are 10 T cell receptor beta chains from a single sample sequenced in a study of blood T cell repertoires in COVID-19. Sequencing used immunoSEQ multiplex PCR; TCRdb keeps in-frame clones, though not all of them. The table has under 250,000 clones, approximately 91% seen once. What was sequenced was peripheral blood. The receptors originated from a man between 60 and 75 years old who had recovered from COVID-19.

V gene TRBV27 combines with J gene TRBJ2-7, with 9 bases matching TRBD2. CDR3 length equals 15 residues. The V gene end was trimmed by 4 bases and the J gene end by 2 bases; junction bases not matched to a gene: 6. The germline V gene has CDR1 MNHEY and CDR2 SMNVEV (reference sequence). The CDR3 coding sequence is TGTGCCAGCAGTTCCTCCGGGACTAGCCCCTACGAGCAGTACTTC. Residues: CASSSSGTSPYEQYF.

V and J are TRBV18 and TRBJ2-1; 14 nucleotides align to TRBD2. V lost 0 bases to trimming and J lost 8 bases; unmatched junction nucleotides: 3. Germline values: CDR1 KGHSH, CDR2 LQKENI. The CDR3 spans 16 residues. In DNA form, the CDR3 reads TGTGCCAGCTCACCACCCGGACTAGCGGGGGGTGATGAGCAGTTCTTC. It codes for CASSPPGLAGGDEQFF.

The chain joins TRBV11-3 to TRBJ2-1; 15 bases are shared with TRBD2. Germline V CDR1 and CDR2: SGHNT, YENEEA. Trimming removed 5 bases from V and 10 bases from J; junction bases left unmatched: 9. The CDR3 consists of 16 residues. Here the CDR3 reads CASSPGLAGGAGEQFF. The CDR3, as DNA: TGTGCCAGCAGCCCCGGACTAGCGGGGGGGGCGGGAGAGCAGTTCTTC.

The chain couples TRBV7-8 to TRBJ1-2; D is undetermined. V dropped 1 base and J dropped 5 bases, with 8 bases sitting between them. The CDR3 is made up of 13 amino acids. Germline lookup yields CDR1 SGHVS and CDR2 FQNEAQ. As DNA, the CDR3 is TGTGCCAGCAGCTTAGGATTGGCATATGGCTACACCTTC. It is translated as CASSLGLAYGYTF.

Comment on this clone: The sample has other DNA sequences that encode this CDR3 too. This chain's CDR3 is CASSFTGSNEQFF. The CDR3 DNA reads as TGTGCCAGTAGTTTCACAGGTAGCAATGAGCAGTTCTTC. The chain uses TRBV19 and TRBJ2-1, with D perhaps TRBD1 (5 bases). Germline CDR1 is LNHDA and CDR2 is SQIVND (reference sequence). The CDR3 totals 13 residues. V lost 5 bases and J 6 bases, leaving 11 bases between the germline ends.

This chain uses TRBV29-1 with TRBJ2-7, with D maybe TRBD2 (5 bases). Germline values: CDR1 SQVTM, CDR2 ANQGSEA. The CDR3 runs to 10 residues. Trimming took 4 bases from V and 6 from J, leaving 7 bases between them. CDR3 coding DNA: TGCAGCGTTGGGAGGACCGAGCAGTACTTC. Translation: CSVGRTEQYF.

This rearrangement joins TRBV20-1 to TRBJ2-7; D ambiguous. Germline V gene data show CDR1 as DFQATT and CDR2 as SNEGSKA (reference sequence). The CDR3 is 11 residues long. V was shortened by 6 bases and J by 3 bases, with 9 bases between the two germline ends. CDR3 coding DNA: TGCAGTGCGACCCGGAGCTACGAGCAGTACTTC. It is translated as CSATRSYEQYF.

The chain has TRBV30 and TRBJ1-4, with D unresolved. CDR3 length: 14 residues. Trimming pared 0 bases from V and 8 bases from J, leaving 13 bases between. Germline V CDR1 and CDR2: GTSNPN, SVGIG (reference sequence). CDR3 DNA: TGTGCCTGGAGTGTACGGTCCGGTTCGGAAAAACTGTTTTTT. Translated: CAWSVRSGSEKLFF.

V gene TRBV7-3 combines with J gene TRBJ1-1; perhaps TRBD1 as D (6 bases). This CDR3 is built from 16 residues. CDR1 and CDR2 (germline): SGHTA, FQGTGA. The V end lost 5 bases, the J end lost 1 base, and 17 bases lay between the germline ends. CDR3 nucleotide sequence: TGTGCCAGCAGCCGGGTGGGGGCGAGGGCGAACACTGAAGCTTTCTTT. This gives the protein CASSRVGARANTEAFF.

The chain employs TRBV6-5 and TRBJ1-3, with D unresolved. Germline V gives CDR1 MNHEY, CDR2 SVGAGI. This CDR3 spans 15 amino acids. V lost 0 bases, J lost 0 bases, and 6 bases lay in between. The DNA of the CDR3 is TGTGCCAGCAGTTACTCGGGCAGCTCTGGAAACACCATATATTTT. Amino acid sequence: CASSYSGSSGNTIYF.